The clone carrying this TCR beta chain was seen ten or more times. The target antigen is unknown. The data originate from a study of T cells in Graves' hyperthyroidism and ophthalmopathy. As for the study in general: Staff took peripheral blood when the initial diagnosis was made, before any treatment began. Regarding the study as a whole: It was a median about 6 months before onset that the model predicted ophthalmopathy.

Patients with ophthalmopathy all had a Clinical Activity Score of at least 3, a NOSPECS grade of at least 4 and duration under 3 months. PBMCs were obtained from 9.5 to 10 ml fresh peripheral blood. RNA transcripts yielded amplified TCR beta CDR3 regions. An initial round of RT-PCR targeting the TCR CDR3 relied on the HTBI primer set. TCRdb redid the calling of the multiplex PCR reads with MiXCR, one entry per CDR3 protein. The sample lists hundreds of thousands of distinct CDR3 sequences, 22% occurring once. With 3 bases removed from V and 2 bases from J, the gap between germline ends came to 8 bases. The CDR3 consists of 13 residues. Germline V gene data show CDR1 as LGHNT and CDR2 as FRNRAP.

The chain couples TRBV12-5 to TRBJ2-7; D is undetermined. Input material: blood. The TCR comes from a man aged 30-40 years with Graves' ophthalmopathy. In DNA, the CDR3 is TGTGCTAGTGGTTTAGGCAGAGCCTACGAGCAGTACTTC. Translation: CASGLGRAYEQYF.